This T cell receptor (beta chain) appears in the sequencing data of a study of cytomegalovirus exposure and HLA in healthy donors. The overall study: Of several hundred genotyped donors, about 80% clustered with self-reported Caucasian donors.

The PCR ran on 60 Vbeta and 13 Jbeta primers. Per the original methods: An analysis that came later counted roughly 87 million unique TCR beta chains, around 12 million shared. TCRdb's copy holds only in-frame clones and misses some; the assay was immunoSEQ multiplex PCR. From that table come the V and J calls and clone size; the DNA was used to work out D and trimming. The top ten hold roughly 2.8% of the sample, which has 70,000 to 100,000 clones, roughly 63% seen once. With respect to this clone: Antigen: not known.

The CDR3 is 16 amino acids. V gave up 0 bases and J gave up 4 bases, with 15 bases separating them. CDR1 and CDR2 (germline): MGHRA, YSYEKL. Study-wide findings and caveats: Later work showed greater clonal expansion in HLA-associated TCR beta chains than in equally common others. Reports indicated that the classifier achieved high specificity and sensitivity in diagnosing cytomegalovirus status.

Sequenced: PBMCs. The chain uses TRBV4-1 and TRBJ1-1; TRBD1 is a possible D gene (5 bases). The clonotype was recovered from a man over 45 in good health and CMV-seronegative. The CDR3 loop is CASSQDFGGFGTEAFF. For the CDR3, the DNA is TGCGCCAGCAGCCAAGATTTTGGGGGGTTTGGCACTGAAGCTTTCTTT.